The 32 T cell receptor beta chains below all came from one sample that was sequenced in a study of T cell responses to AZD1222 COVID-19 vaccine. The method was immunoSEQ multiplex PCR; TCRdb's version includes in-frame clones alone and lacks a portion of them. In the table there are 95,000 to 150,000 clones, around 90% of which are singletons. Sequenced here: peripheral blood, sampled on day 0 of AZD1222 vaccination. These receptors were collected from an adult in good health.

The chain is built from TRBV2 and TRBJ1-5; no definite D call. Germline V gene data show CDR1 as SNHLY and CDR2 as FYNNEI. Trimming cost V 6 bases and J 4 bases, with 10 bases left between them. This CDR3 contains 13 residues. The CDR3, as DNA: TGTGCCAGCAGAAGCTTGGGGAATCAGCCCCAGCATTTT. Protein: CASRSLGNQPQHF.

J is TRBJ2-7 and V is TRBV30; 10 bases are a match to TRBD2. Germline CDR1 GTSNPN, CDR2 SVGIG (reference sequence). The V and J ends lost 1 base and 0 bases, in that order; junction bases with no gene match: 12. CDR3 size: 18 residues. CDR3 sequence (DNA): TGTGCCTGGAGTGCTTCAGCGGGGGGGAGGTATAGCTCCTACGAGCAGTACTTC. It translates to CAWSASAGGRYSSYEQYF. Combining the CDR3 with reference TRBV30 and TRBJ2-7 gives the whole variable domain SQTIHQWPATLVQPVGSPLSLECTVEGTSNPNLYWYRQAAGRGLQLLFYSVGIGQISSEVPQNLSASRPQDRQFILSSKKLLLSDSGFYLCAWSASAGGRYSSYEQYFGPGTRLTVT.

As to this clone: At one boundary the junction diverges from the germline segment, which might be a read error. This CDR3 reads CASSQEREFRTGMSF. The CDR3 DNA reads TGCGCCAGCAGCCAAGAGAGGGAGTTTAGGACAGGGATGTCCTTC. V usage is TRBV4-1 and J usage is TRBJ1-2; 8 bases are shared with TRBD1. This CDR3 contains 15 residues. Germline V gene lookup returns CDR1 MGHRA and CDR2 YSYEKL.

The chain joins TRBV10-3 to TRBJ2-7, with D perhaps TRBD2 (6 bases). Trimming shortened V by 3 bases and J by 3 bases, and 12 bases separated the two germline ends. The CDR3 extends over 14 amino acids. Germline V gene data show CDR1 as ENHRY and CDR2 as SYGVKD. The CDR3 region is CAISDYEGGYEQYF. CDR3 DNA: TGTGCCATCAGTGATTATGAGGGAGGCTACGAGCAGTACTTC.

The V call is TRBV7-9, the J call TRBJ1-2; unclear D gene. The CDR3 has 11 residues. Germline assignment: CDR1 SEHNR and CDR2 FQNEAQ (reference sequence). V lost 2 bases and J 4 bases, leaving 2 bases between the germline ends. The CDR3 bases are TGTGCCAGCAGCTTACTCTATGGCTACACCTTC. This encodes CASSLLYGYTF.

In the case of this clone: Other DNA sequences in this specimen translate into the identical CDR3. The genes are TRBV5-1 and TRBJ2-5, with D possibly being TRBD2 (6 bases). Trimming left V 0 bases short and J 1 base short, with 10 bases between. Germline V gene data show CDR1 as SGHRS and CDR2 as YFSETQ. The CDR3 consists of 15 residues. CDR3 coding DNA: TGCGCCAGCAGCTTGGGCAGCGGGTTCCAAGAGACCCAGTACTTC. Its translation is CASSLGSGFQETQYF. The variable domain in full, with the rest retrieved from reference TRBV5-1 and TRBJ2-5, is KAGVTQTPRYLIKTRGQQVTLSCSPISGHRSVSWYQQTPGQGLQFLFEYFSETQRNKGNFPGRFSGRQFSNSRSEMNVSTLELGDSALYLCASSLGSGFQETQYFGPGTRLLVL.

This chain uses TRBV5-1 with TRBJ1-3; D not resolved. Germline V gives CDR1 SGHRS, CDR2 YFSETQ. Trimming cost V 4 bases and J 1 base, with 15 bases left between them. This CDR3 spans 16 amino acids. CDR3 residues: CASSMRLLRSGNTIYF. The CDR3 region has the DNA TGCGCCAGCAGCATGCGACTCCTCCGGTCTGGAAACACCATATATTTT. The complete variable domain, with remaining parts taken from reference TRBV5-1 and TRBJ1-3, reads KAGVTQTPRYLIKTRGQQVTLSCSPISGHRSVSWYQQTPGQGLQFLFEYFSETQRNKGNFPGRFSGRQFSNSRSEMNVSTLELGDSALYLCASSMRLLRSGNTIYFGEGSWLTVV.

The V gene is TRBV6-5, the J gene TRBJ2-1, with TRBD2 identical over 10 bases. V lost 8 bases and J lost 1; bases outside the gene matches: 2. Germline CDR1 is MNHEY and CDR2 is SVGAGI. CDR3 length: 14 residues. The CDR3 here is CASERGGSYNEQFF. CDR3 in DNA: TGTGCCAGCGAGCGGGGGGGATCCTACAATGAGCAGTTCTTC.

The chain carries TRBV4-1 and TRBJ2-7; TRBD2 agrees at 7 bases. Germline V gene sequence: CDR1 MGHRA, CDR2 YSYEKL. V lost 0 bases to trimming and J lost 5 bases; unmatched junction nucleotides: 7. This CDR3 contains 15 residues. The chain's CDR3 is CASSQEGGFFDEQYF. The CDR3 DNA is TGCGCCAGCAGCCAAGAGGGGGGGTTTTTTGACGAGCAGTACTTC.

This clone appeared once. This chain connects TRBV6-1 to TRBJ1-6; the D is unclear. The CDR3 covers 16 residues. Germline loops: CDR1 MNHNS, CDR2 SASEGT. V was pared by 2 bases and J by 2 bases, with 10 bases between. This CDR3 is CASSENRAAYNSPLHF. As DNA, the CDR3 is TGTGCCAGCAGTGAAAACAGAGCTGCCTATAATTCACCCCTCCACTTT.

A remark on this clone: Other DNA sequences in the sample encode the same CDR3. J is TRBJ1-4 and V is TRBV5-1; TRBD1 is a possible D gene (5 bases). This CDR3 has 11 amino acids. CDR1 is SGHRS, CDR2 YFSETQ, per germline. Trimming stripped 3 bases from V and 8 bases from J, with 5 bases between. As DNA, the CDR3 is TGCGCCAGCAGCTCAGGGGAAAAACTGTTTTTT. The encoded protein is CASSSGEKLFF.

The V gene is TRBV4-2, the J gene TRBJ1-1; D remains ambiguous. This CDR3 region has 12 residues. The germline V gene encodes CDR1 LGHNA and CDR2 YNFKEQ. The V and J ends lost 3 bases and 6 bases respectively, with 8 bases between them. The CDR3 region is CASSHLGPEAFF. The CDR3 DNA reads TGTGCCAGCAGCCACTTAGGGCCTGAAGCTTTCTTT.

CDR3 bases: TGTGCCAGCAGTTACCCCGGGACAGGGGATGGCAATCAGCCCCAGCATTTT. This codes for CASSYPGTGDGNQPQHF. The J gene is TRBJ1-5, the V gene TRBV6-2 or TRBV6-3; 10 bases agree with TRBD1. The J segment lost 2 bases and the V segment lost 2 bases, leaving 6 bases of the junction unmatched. The germline V gene encodes CDR1 MNHEY and CDR2 SVGEGT. CDR3 length: 17 residues.

Concerning this clone itself: This CDR3 is also generated by other DNA sequences in the sample. This chain joins TRBV19 and TRBJ1-1; a weak D match, TRBD1 (6 bases). V shed 6 bases and J shed 1 base, with 9 bases lying between them. Per germline, CDR1 LNHDA and CDR2 SQIVND (reference sequence). This CDR3 region has 13 residues. As DNA, the CDR3 is TGTGCCAGTAGAACACAGGGGAACACTGAAGCTTTCTTT. Protein: CASRTQGNTEAFF.

The J gene is TRBJ2-7, the V gene TRBV5-8, with D perhaps matching TRBD1 or TRBD2 (5 bases each). The V gene lost 4 bases and the J gene lost 1 base, with 18 bases spanning the gap. The CDR3 contains 16 residues. Germline-derived CDR1 and CDR2 are SGHTS and YDEGEE. This chain's CDR3 is CASSPEGRRGSYEQYF. CDR3 nucleotides: TGTGCCAGCAGCCCCGAGGGGCGGAGAGGGTCCTACGAGCAGTACTTC.

The rearrangement uses TRBV6-5 and TRBJ1-2, with D hard to call. Trimming took 6 bases from V and 5 from J, leaving 16 bases between them. The germline gives CDR1 MNHEY, CDR2 SVGAGI. CDR3 length: 14 amino acids. The DNA of the CDR3 is TGTGCCAGCAGCCCGGGGTCGGGTTTTTATGGCTACACCTTC. Its protein is CASSPGSGFYGYTF.

The gene calls are TRBV7-9 and TRBJ1-2, with D uncertain. With 5 bases removed from V and 7 bases from J, the gap between germline ends came to 14 bases. The CDR3 contains 13 residues. CDR1 is SEHNR and CDR2 is FQNEAQ in the germline V gene (reference sequence). Here the CDR3 DNA reads TGTGCCAGCAGCCCGAGCTTTGGGCCTGGCTACACCTTC. Protein sequence: CASSPSFGPGYTF. The full variable domain, in which reference TRBV7-9 and TRBJ1-2 provide the parts outside the CDR3, is DTGVSQNPRHKITKRGQNVTFRCDPISEHNRLYWYRQTLGQGPEFLTYFQNEAQLEKSRLLSDRFSAERPKGSFSTLEIQRTEQGDSAMYLCASSPSFGPGYTFGSGTRLTVV.

The chain has TRBV28 and TRBJ1-1; D remains unclear. The CDR3 is 12 residues long. Germline V gene sequence: CDR1 MDHEN, CDR2 SYDVKM. V was cut by 5 bases and J by 6 bases, with 10 bases left in between. CDR3 DNA sequence: TGTGCCAGCAGTCGGCACCCCCCTGAAGCTTTCTTT. Translating it yields CASSRHPPEAFF.

V usage is TRBV12-3 or TRBV12-4 and J usage is TRBJ1-1; D uncertain. The CDR3 is made up of 12 amino acids. Trimming took 3 bases from V and 4 from J, leaving 6 bases between them. The CDR3, as DNA: TGTGCCAGCAGTTTTTTTCTCACTGAAGCTTTCTTT. This translates into CASSFFLTEAFF.

This chain joins TRBV25-1 and TRBJ2-5; D gene ambiguous. V lost 0 bases, J lost 7 bases, and 12 bases lay in between. Germline assignment: CDR1 MGHDK and CDR2 SYGVNS. This CDR3 region has 14 residues. The CDR3 DNA is TGTGCCAGCAGTGAATATGTACAGTATGGGACCCAGTACTTC. Translation: CASSEYVQYGTQYF.

The V call is TRBV11-2, the J call TRBJ1-1; D gene ambiguous. Germline CDR1 SGHAT, CDR2 FQNNGV. Between the trimmed V and J ends, which lost 3 bases and 3 bases, there was a span of 8 bases. The length of the CDR3 is 13 residues. The CDR3 DNA sequence: TGTGCCAGCAGCTTCCACAGAGACACTGAAGCTTTCTTT. This codes for CASSFHRDTEAFF.

The chain recombines TRBV2 with TRBJ2-1; 14 bases are shared with TRBD2. Germline V CDR1 and CDR2: SNHLY, FYNNEI. This CDR3 has 14 amino acids. V lost 7 bases and J lost 9; bases outside the gene matches: 5. This CDR3 reads CASMAGLAGVEQFF. The CDR3 DNA sequence: TGTGCCAGCATGGCGGGACTAGCGGGGGTTGAGCAGTTCTTC.

The CDR3 reads CASQRIKDPNEKLFF. CDR3 in DNA: TGTGCCAGCCAACGGATAAAGGACCCTAATGAAAAACTGTTTTTT. The rearrangement joins TRBV13 to TRBJ1-4; D remains unclear. Trimming cost V 8 bases and J 3 bases, with 16 bases left between them. This CDR3 is 15 amino acids long. CDR1 PRHDT and CDR2 FYEKMQ come from the germline V gene (reference sequence).

In this sample, this clone turned up once. This rearrangement joins TRBV7-9 to TRBJ2-2; no definite D call. The V gene's germline CDR1 is SEHNR and CDR2 FQNEAQ (reference sequence). The ends were cut back, 5 bases at V and 2 bases at J, with 9 bases in the middle. The CDR3 sequence is 14 residues long. In nucleotides, the CDR3 is TGTGCCAGCAGCCTTAGACGAAACACCGGGGAGCTGTTTTTT. It codes for CASSLRRNTGELFF.

The gene calls are TRBV19 and TRBJ2-1, with 11 positions matching TRBD2. The germline CDR1 and CDR2 sequences are LNHDA and SQIVND (reference sequence). V lost 3 bases to trimming and J lost 8 bases; unmatched junction nucleotides: 6. This CDR3 contains 15 residues. The CDR3 DNA follows: TGTGCCAGTAGTATGGAACTAGCGGGGGTCTATGAGCAGTTCTTC. Translated: CASSMELAGVYEQFF.

To note about this clone: At the DNA level, this CDR3 is encoded by other sequences in the same sample as well. This chain connects TRBV11-3 to TRBJ1-1, with D possibly TRBD1 on 5 matching bases. From germline, CDR1 is SGHNT and CDR2 YENEEA. The CDR3 loop spans 15 amino acids. Trimming left V 5 bases short and J 2 bases short, with 15 bases between. In DNA form, the CDR3 reads TGTGCCAGCAGCCCGGGGGGAGGCTATAACACTGAAGCTTTCTTT. Amino acid sequence: CASSPGGGYNTEAFF.

The rearrangement links TRBV2 to TRBJ1-5; D not certain. This CDR3 has 15 amino acids. V lost 5 bases, J lost 1 base, and 12 bases lay in between. The germline gives CDR1 SNHLY, CDR2 FYNNEI. CDR3 amino acids: CASSRESVSNQPQHF. CDR3 DNA: TGTGCCAGCAGTCGGGAGTCTGTGAGCAATCAGCCCCAGCATTTT.

The chain has TRBV4-1 and TRBJ2-7; the match to TRBD1 covers 7 bases. Per the germline V gene, CDR1 is MGHRA and CDR2 is YSYEKL. The CDR3 totals 13 residues. With 2 bases clipped from V and 6 bases from J, the junction kept 4 bases outside the gene matches. CDR3 sequence reads: CASSQQGVVEQYF. In DNA form, the CDR3 reads TGCGCCAGCAGCCAACAGGGGGTCGTCGAGCAGTACTTC.

This clone was detected only a few times. The CDR3 reads CASSPGPDSYEQYF. The CDR3 DNA is TGTGCCAGCAGTCCGGGGCCGGACTCCTACGAGCAGTACTTC. The chain links TRBV6-4 to TRBJ2-7, with D tentatively TRBD1 or TRBD2 (5 bases each). Germline V gene data show CDR1 as MRHNA and CDR2 as SNTAGT. V was shortened by 5 bases and J by 0 bases, with 11 bases between the two germline ends. The CDR3 contains 14 residues.

As to this clone: Other DNA sequences in this specimen translate into the identical CDR3. This chain uses TRBV7-9 with TRBJ2-2; D is unclear. V was clipped by 3 bases and J by 7 bases, with 3 bases between them. Germline V CDR1 and CDR2: SEHNR, FQNEAQ (reference sequence). This CDR3 is built from 11 residues. Written as DNA, the CDR3 is TGTGCCAGCAGCTTTGGCGGGGAGCTGTTTTTT. It encodes CASSFGGELFF. The entire variable domain, with the rest obtained from reference TRBV7-9 and TRBJ2-2, is as follows: DTGVSQNPRHKITKRGQNVTFRCDPISEHNRLYWYRQTLGQGPEFLTYFQNEAQLEKSRLLSDRFSAERPKGSFSTLEIQRTEQGDSAMYLCASSFGGELFFGEGSRLTVL.

This clone was observed once. This sequence joins TRBV27 and TRBJ2-3, with D unclear. The V and J ends lost 3 bases and 6 bases respectively, with 10 bases between them. Germline CDR1 reads MNHEY; CDR2 reads SMNVEV (reference sequence). This CDR3 is 13 amino acids long. CDR3 nucleotides: TGTGCCAGCAGTTTTTACCCCCGGGATACGCAGTATTTT. It is translated as CASSFYPRDTQYF.

The V gene is TRBV30, the J gene TRBJ1-5, with 7 bases lining up with TRBD1. There are 15 residues in the CDR3. The ends lost 2 bases at V and 4 bases at J; junction bases unmatched: 8. Germline loops: CDR1 GTSNPN, CDR2 SVGIG (reference sequence). In DNA form, the CDR3 reads TGTGCCTGGAGTCTATGGACAGGAGGGAATCAGCCCCAGCATTTT. Translation: CAWSLWTGGNQPQHF. The entire variable domain, with the rest obtained from reference TRBV30 and TRBJ1-5, is as follows: SQTIHQWPATLVQPVGSPLSLECTVEGTSNPNLYWYRQAAGRGLQLLFYSVGIGQISSEVPQNLSASRPQDRQFILSSKKLLLSDSGFYLCAWSLWTGGNQPQHFGDGTRLSIL.